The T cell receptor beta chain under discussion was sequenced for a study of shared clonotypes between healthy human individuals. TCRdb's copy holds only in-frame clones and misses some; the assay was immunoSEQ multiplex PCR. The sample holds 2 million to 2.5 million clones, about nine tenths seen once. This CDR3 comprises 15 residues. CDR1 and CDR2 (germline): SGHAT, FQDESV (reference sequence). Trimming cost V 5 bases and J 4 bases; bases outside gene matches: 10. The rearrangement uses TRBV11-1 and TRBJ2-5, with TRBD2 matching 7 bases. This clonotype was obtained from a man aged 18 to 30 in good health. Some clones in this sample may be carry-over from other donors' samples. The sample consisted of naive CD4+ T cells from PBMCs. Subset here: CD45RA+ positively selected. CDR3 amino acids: CASSARGRDRETQYF. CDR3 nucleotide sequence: TGTGCCAGCAGCGCCCGGGGGAGGGACCGAGAGACCCAGTACTTC.